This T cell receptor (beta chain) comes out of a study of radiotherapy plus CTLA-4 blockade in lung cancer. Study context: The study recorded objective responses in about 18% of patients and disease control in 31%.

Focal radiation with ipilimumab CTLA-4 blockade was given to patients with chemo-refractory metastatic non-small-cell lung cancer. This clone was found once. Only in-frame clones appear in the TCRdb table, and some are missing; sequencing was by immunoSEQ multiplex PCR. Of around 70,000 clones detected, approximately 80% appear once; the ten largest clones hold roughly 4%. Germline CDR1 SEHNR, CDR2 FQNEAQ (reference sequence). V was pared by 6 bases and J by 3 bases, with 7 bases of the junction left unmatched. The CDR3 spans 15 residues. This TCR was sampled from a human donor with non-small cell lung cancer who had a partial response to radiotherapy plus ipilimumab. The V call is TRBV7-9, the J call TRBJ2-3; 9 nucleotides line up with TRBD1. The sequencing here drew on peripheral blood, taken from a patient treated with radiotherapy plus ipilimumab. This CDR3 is CASRARDRVTDTQYF. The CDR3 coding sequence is TGTGCCAGCAGAGCCCGGGACAGGGTAACAGATACGCAGTATTTT.